This T cell receptor (beta chain) came from a study of shared clonotypes between healthy human individuals. The CDR3 length is 15 residues. Germline V gives CDR1 LNHDA, CDR2 SQIVND (reference sequence). The ends lost 10 bases at V and 1 base at J; junction bases unmatched: 9. The protocol was immunoSEQ multiplex PCR, while the TCRdb copy is restricted to in-frame clones and leaves out a portion. The sample includes roughly 2,000,000 clones, about 95% seen only once; the top ten take 1.2%. Naivety among CD8 cells was defined by CD45RO negativity and positive CCR7 selection, thereby excluding terminally differentiated effector memory CD45RA+ cells.

Sequenced sample: naive CD8+ T cells sorted from blood. The sequence was collected from a man aged 18 to 29 in good health. The chain links TRBV19 to TRBJ1-5, with 8 bases fitting TRBD1. The CDR3 loop is CATSTDRESNQPQHF. CDR3 DNA sequence: TGTGCCACCTCGACGGACAGGGAGAGCAATCAGCCCCAGCATTTT.